The entry below gives a single T cell receptor (beta chain) sequence along with its context. Its specificity is unknown. These data originate in a study of response to subunit inactivated influenza vaccine. One entry per CDR3 protein, called by TCRdb with MiXCR from the RT-PCR reads. In the table there are hundreds of thousands of distinct CDR3 sequences, 6.5% to 8% of which are singletons. General observations from the study: Authors suggested each seasonal flu vaccination may recruit only limited numbers of new T cells.

The germline gives CDR1 DFQATT, CDR2 SNEGSKA (reference sequence). J gave up 2 bases and V 3 bases, and 7 bases lay outside the gene matches. The CDR3 is 14 residues long. The V gene is TRBV20-1, the J gene TRBJ2-7; 7 bases map to TRBD1. The TCR originated in a man in his fifties or sixties who received an inactivated influenza vaccine. The specimen comprised PBMCs from blood, sampled approximately 25 months after vaccination. The CDR3: CSASAGDSPYEQYF. DNA for the CDR3: TGCAGTGCTAGTGCCGGGGACAGCCCCTACGAGCAGTACTTC.